This passage covers 17 T cell receptor beta chains from one sample sequenced in a study of CD8 T cells in ankylosing spondylitis. TCRdb analysed the 5' RACE reads with MiXCR anew, one entry per CDR3 protein. The sample includes nearly 250,000 distinct CDR3 sequences, roughly 32% of them seen just once. Source material: blood, either unsorted or a sorted T cell fraction (not recorded which). The receptors originated from a male donor with ankylosing spondylitis or in good health (not recorded which).

This chain uses TRBV15 with TRBJ1-3; no definite D call. V shed 0 bases and J shed 4 bases, with 10 bases lying between them. The CDR3 loop spans 15 amino acids. CDR1 and CDR2 from the germline V gene are LNHNV and YYDKDF (reference sequence). CDR3 region: CATSRDRLRGNTIYF. CDR3 sequence (DNA): TGTGCCACCAGCAGAGACAGGTTACGCGGAAACACCATATATTTT.

The chain links TRBV12-3 or TRBV12-4 to TRBJ1-3, with D uncertain. V lost 8 bases and J lost 0, with 8 bases in between. The CDR3 covers 13 residues. This CDR3 reads CASLLSSGNTIYF. The CDR3 nucleotides are TGTGCCAGCCTCCTTAGCTCTGGAAACACCATATATTTT.

The chain employs TRBV12-3 or TRBV12-4 and TRBJ2-1, with D unclear. V shed 3 bases and J shed 5 bases, with 2 bases lying between them. The CDR3 is 11 amino acids. The CDR3 is CASSFHNEQFF. DNA of the CDR3: TGTGCCAGCAGTTTCCACAATGAGCAGTTCTTC.

V usage is TRBV10-3 and J usage is TRBJ2-3; 7 positions match TRBD1. This CDR3 has 15 amino acids. CDR1 ENHRY and CDR2 SYGVKD come from the germline V gene. The junction had 7 bases not matched to a gene; V was cut back by 6 bases and J by 1 base. The CDR3 spells CAIRDPGQGTDTQYF. CDR3 nucleotides: TGTGCCATCAGGGATCCCGGACAGGGCACAGATACGCAGTATTTT.

The CDR3 coding sequence is TGCAGTGCTAGTGGTATCGGGGGGGGACTCACAGATACGCAGTATTTT. Encoded protein: CSASGIGGGLTDTQYF. J is TRBJ2-3 and V is TRBV20-1; TRBD2 matches 8 bases. The CDR3 is 16 residues long. V dropped 3 bases and J dropped 2; count of bases not matched to a gene: 10. The germline CDR1 and CDR2 sequences are DFQATT and SNEGSKA (reference sequence).

The genes are TRBV20-1 and TRBJ2-1; TRBD2 matches 10 bases. Losses at the gene ends were 0 bases for V and 1 base for J; bases not matched to a gene: 9. Germline CDR1 is DFQATT and CDR2 is SNEGSKA (reference sequence). The CDR3 has 18 amino acids. The CDR3 spells CSARDWDLAGESYNEQFF. CDR3 DNA: TGCAGTGCTAGAGATTGGGATCTAGCGGGGGAGTCCTACAATGAGCAGTTCTTC.

V gene TRBV6-2 or TRBV6-3 combines with J gene TRBJ2-5; TRBD2 agrees at 10 bases. This CDR3 is 16 amino acids long. V lost 4 bases, J lost 0 bases, and 5 bases stayed unmatched. The germline CDR1 and CDR2 sequences are MNHEY and SVGEGT. The chain's CDR3 is CASSSGLAAYQETQYF. In nucleotides, the CDR3 is TGTGCCAGCAGTTCCGGACTAGCGGCCTACCAAGAGACCCAGTACTTC.

V gene TRBV7-6 combines with J gene TRBJ2-3, with D possibly matching TRBD2 (6 bases). V was pared by 5 bases and J by 4 bases, with 13 bases between. The CDR3 is made up of 14 amino acids. Germline V lookup: CDR1 SGHVS, CDR2 FNYEAQ. CDR3 sequence reads: CASSPGGWADTQYF. In nucleotides, the CDR3 is TGTGCCAGCAGCCCCGGAGGGTGGGCAGATACGCAGTATTTT.

This clonotype has just a few counts. The chain joins TRBV6-1 to TRBJ2-3; a weak D match, TRBD1 (5 bases). The germline V gene has CDR1 MNHNS and CDR2 SASEGT. V was shortened by 7 bases and J by 2 bases, with 22 bases between the two germline ends. The CDR3 covers 17 residues. The CDR3 spells CASTSTQGGAPTDTQYF. As DNA, the CDR3 is TGTGCCAGCACCTCCACTCAGGGTGGCGCCCCCACAGATACGCAGTATTTT.

This chain connects TRBV15 to TRBJ1-1; TRBD1 aligns across 7 bases. Unmatched junction bases numbered 5, after V lost 5 bases and J lost 5 bases. The CDR3 covers 13 residues. Germline CDR1 and CDR2: LNHNV and YYDKDF (reference sequence). The CDR3, as DNA: TGTGCCACCAGCCGACAGGGAGGAACTGAAGCTTTCTTT. Translated: CATSRQGGTEAFF. The complete variable domain, with remaining parts taken from reference TRBV15 and TRBJ1-1, reads DAMVIQNPRYQVTQFGKPVTLSCSQTLNHNVMYWYQQKSSQAPKLLFHYYDKDFNNEADTPDNFQSRRPNTSFCFLDIRSPGLGDTAMYLCATSRQGGTEAFFGQGTRLTVV.

The chain combines TRBV6-1 with TRBJ1-5; no reliable D call. V lost 7 bases, J lost 4 bases, and 17 bases lay in between. The CDR3 runs 15 residues. Germline V gene sequence: CDR1 MNHNS, CDR2 SASEGT. The CDR3 region is CASIADGPANQPQHF. The CDR3 DNA is TGTGCCAGCATTGCCGATGGACCCGCGAATCAGCCCCAGCATTTT.

In this sample, this clonotype turned up a few times. The chain is built from TRBV15 and TRBJ2-7; a weak D match, TRBD2 (6 bases). The CDR3 extends over 14 amino acids. Trimming removed 0 bases at V and 4 bases at J, with 10 bases between. In germline, CDR1 is LNHNV, CDR2 YYDKDF (reference sequence). CDR3 in DNA: TGTGCCACCAGCAGAGATTTGGCGGGATACGAGCAGTACTTC. Translated: CATSRDLAGYEQYF. The full variable domain, rest sourced from reference TRBV15 and TRBJ2-7, is DAMVIQNPRYQVTQFGKPVTLSCSQTLNHNVMYWYQQKSSQAPKLLFHYYDKDFNNEADTPDNFQSRRPNTSFCFLDIRSPGLGDTAMYLCATSRDLAGYEQYFGPGTRLTVT.

This clonotype was observed a handful of times. The rearrangement joins TRBV5-6 to TRBJ1-2; D unresolved. The CDR3 covers 13 residues. The germline gives CDR1 SGHDT, CDR2 YYEEEE. V lost 2 bases, J lost 2 bases, and 7 bases lay in between. CDR3 sequence: CASSLIPNYGYTF. CDR3 DNA: TGTGCCAGCAGCTTAATCCCAAACTATGGCTACACCTTC.

The V and J genes are TRBV12-3 or TRBV12-4 and TRBJ1-1; 9 positions match TRBD1. V was pared by 6 bases and J by 4 bases, with 6 bases of the junction left unmatched. The CDR3 has 14 amino acids. This CDR3 reads CASRGDRGVTEAFF. The CDR3 DNA follows: TGTGCCAGCAGGGGCGACAGGGGGGTCACTGAAGCTTTCTTT.

This clonotype was seen more than once but under ten times. V and J are TRBV18 and TRBJ2-1; the match to TRBD2 covers 9 bases. CDR1 is KGHSH, CDR2 LQKENI, per germline. The CDR3 length is 17 residues. V lost 3 bases to trimming and J lost 0 bases; unmatched junction nucleotides: 6. CDR3 loop: CASSPSLAGSSYNEQFF. CDR3 bases: TGTGCCAGCTCACCTAGCCTAGCGGGAAGCTCCTACAATGAGCAGTTCTTC. Together with reference TRBV18 and TRBJ2-1, the CDR3 gives the full variable domain: NAGVMQNPRHLVRRRGQEARLRCSPMKGHSHVYWYRQLPEEGLKFMVYLQKENIIDESGMPKERFSAEFPKEGPSILRIQQVVRGDSAAYFCASSPSLAGSSYNEQFFGPGTRLTVL.

The V gene is TRBV20-1, the J gene TRBJ1-1, with TRBD1 matching over 9 bases. Trimming at V came to 4 bases and at J to 5 bases, leaving 11 bases not matched to a gene. CDR3 length: 15 residues. Germline-derived CDR1 and CDR2 are DFQATT and SNEGSKA (reference sequence). The CDR3 coding sequence is TGCAGTGCTAACGCTCAGGACAGGGGTTCAACTGAAGCTTTCTTT. Protein sequence: CSANAQDRGSTEAFF.

V usage is TRBV18 and J usage is TRBJ2-5; D unresolved. The germline V gene encodes CDR1 KGHSH and CDR2 LQKENI. The CDR3 runs 11 residues. Trimming removed 5 bases from V and 5 bases from J, with 6 bases in between. The CDR3 DNA sequence: TGTGCCAGCTCAGCCTCGGAGACCCAGTACTTC. This codes for CASSASETQYF.